This TCR beta chain is from a study of CD8 T cells in ankylosing spondylitis. Whole-study results and caveats: Certain motif variants had earlier appeared in reactive arthritis synovial fluid and blood.

There are a few counts of this clonotype. No antigen is known for it. TCR beta libraries were made by quantitative 5'-RACE with molecular barcodes. TCRdb passed the 5' RACE reads through MiXCR, listing each CDR3 protein once. Of about 42,000 distinct CDR3 sequences detected, under 5% appear once; the ten largest clones hold around 3.6%. The sequenced material came from blood, either unsorted or a sorted T cell fraction (not recorded which). The TCR originated in a female donor with ankylosing spondylitis or in good health (not recorded which).

Here the CDR3 DNA reads TGTGCCAGCAGCGCCGGACTAGCGGGGGGGCCAGCAGATACGCAGTATTTT. It codes for CASSAGLAGGPADTQYF. This chain connects TRBV9 to TRBJ2-3, with 15 bases aligning to TRBD2. Germline V gives CDR1 SGDLS, CDR2 YYNGEE. This CDR3 has 17 residues. V dropped 3 bases and J dropped 4; count of bases not matched to a gene: 6.